What follows describes a single T cell receptor beta chain. Its antigen remains unidentified. The sample belongs to a study of T-cell reconstitution after alpha-beta-depleted transplantation in children. Unique molecular identifiers featured in how the TCRbeta library was prepared. One entry per CDR3 protein, called by TCRdb with MiXCR from the PCR reads. The sample yields fewer than 700,000 distinct CDR3 sequences, over 10% seen once. The V and J ends lost 6 bases and 6 bases, in that order; junction bases with no gene match: 5. The germline V gene has CDR1 MDHEN and CDR2 SYDVKM. The CDR3 contains 14 residues. The study's findings and limits: T cells produced anew were the main source of T-cell counts and diversity one year after transplant. Several hundred graft clones that had expanded were reportedly the source of alpha-beta T cells about two months after transplant.

The source of this sequence is a male patient between 10 and 17 years old who had a stem cell transplant for acute myeloid leukemia, so the T cells may come from the graft donor. Sequences were derived from PBMCs, mostly from graft donor cells, sampled 360 days after TCRalphabeta/CD19-depleted stem cell transplant. The J gene is TRBJ2-7, the V gene TRBV28; 13 positions match TRBD2. CDR3: CASSQTSGRVEQYF. The CDR3 region has the DNA TGTGCCAGCAGCCAAACTAGCGGGAGGGTCGAGCAGTACTTC. Full variable domain (rest looked up from reference TRBV28 and TRBJ2-7): DVKVTQSSRYLVKRTGEKVFLECVQDMDHENMFWYRQDPGLGLRLIYFSYDVKMKEKGDIPEGYSVSREKKERFSLILESASTNQTSMYLCASSQTSGRVEQYFGPGTRLTVT.